This entry lists 15 T cell receptor beta chains sequenced from one sample in a study of T-cell reconstitution after alpha-beta-depleted transplantation in children. This sample's TCRbeta library carried unique molecular identifier barcodes. MiXCR, run by TCRdb on the PCR reads, gives a single entry per CDR3 protein. The table has 450,000 to 600,000 distinct CDR3 sequences, around 20% seen once; the top ten hold 3% to 4%. The specimen was PBMCs from the stem cell graft donor, collected from the stem cell graft. The receptors originated from a human donor who donated a stem cell graft to a child with acute lymphoblastic leukemia.

The count of this clonotype is one. The gene calls are TRBV18 and TRBJ1-2; D might be TRBD1 (5 bases). Germline V gene lookup returns CDR1 KGHSH and CDR2 LQKENI. Trimming pared 0 bases from V and 8 bases from J, leaving 19 bases between. This CDR3 has 16 amino acids. CDR3 residues: CASSPPEAAGKGGYTF. The CDR3 nucleotides are TGTGCCAGCTCACCACCGGAGGCGGCAGGGAAAGGGGGCTACACCTTC.

This clonotype was detected ten times or more. The rearrangement links TRBV6-1 to TRBJ2-3; 14 bases align to TRBD2. The germline V gene has CDR1 MNHNS and CDR2 SASEGT. This CDR3 contains 16 residues. With V trimmed by 3 bases and J by 5 bases, 4 bases remained unmatched. CDR3 nucleotide sequence: TGTGCCAGCAGTGAGGGACTAGCGGGAGCAGTAGATACGCAGTATTTT. Translating it yields CASSEGLAGAVDTQYF.

The CDR3 here is CASIMDRYTDTQYF. CDR3 DNA sequence: TGTGCCAGCATTATGGACAGATACACAGATACGCAGTATTTT. The rearrangement links TRBV6-5 to TRBJ2-3; D perhaps matches TRBD1 (6 bases). CDR1 and CDR2 from the germline V gene are MNHEY and SVGAGI. The CDR3 loop spans 14 amino acids. V lost 7 bases to trimming and J lost 2 bases, with 13 bases between them.

The rearrangement joins TRBV29-1 to TRBJ2-7; the D is unclear. V lost 2 bases and J 5 bases, leaving 10 bases between the germline ends. The CDR3 runs to 12 residues. In germline, CDR1 is SQVTM, CDR2 ANQGSEA. CDR3 sequence reads: CSVERQSNEQYF. CDR3 sequence (DNA): TGCAGCGTTGAACGTCAGTCCAACGAGCAGTACTTC.

The rearrangement links TRBV5-1 to TRBJ2-1, with TRBD2 as a possible D gene (5 bases). The CDR3 sequence is 17 residues long. The V gene's germline CDR1 is SGHRS and CDR2 YFSETQ. The ends were cut back, 4 bases at V and 0 bases at J, with 17 bases in the middle. In DNA, the CDR3 is TGCGCCAGCAGCATGAGGTCAACCGGGAACTCCTACAATGAGCAGTTCTTC. Translation gives CASSMRSTGNSYNEQFF.

This clonotype was recorded a few times. The CDR3 nucleotides are TGTGCCACCAGTGAGAGAACAGGGACGGGCTACACCGGGGAGCTGTTTTTT. Its protein is CATSERTGTGYTGELFF. V usage is TRBV24-1 and J usage is TRBJ2-2; D might be TRBD1 (6 bases). The germline gives CDR1 KGHDR, CDR2 SFDVKD. V was trimmed by 4 bases and J by 3 bases, leaving 17 bases between them. The CDR3 is made up of 17 amino acids.

At least ten counts were recorded for this clonotype. The genes are TRBV27 and TRBJ1-1, with D possibly matching TRBD1 (6 bases). CDR3 length equals 13 residues. V gave up 2 bases and J gave up 10 bases, with 14 bases separating them. The germline V gene has CDR1 MNHEY and CDR2 SMNVEV (reference sequence). CDR3 coding DNA: TGTGCCAGCAGTTTAAAACAGGGATTGGGAGCTTTCTTT. Amino acid sequence: CASSLKQGLGAFF.

The V call is TRBV12-3 or TRBV12-4, the J call TRBJ2-1; D ambiguous. Trimming stripped 6 bases from V and 0 bases from J, with 15 bases between. CDR3 length equals 16 residues. DNA of the CDR3: TGTGCCAGCAGCCAGGCAGTGGTGATCTCCTACAATGAGCAGTTCTTC. Translated, it gives CASSQAVVISYNEQFF.

The V gene is TRBV7-2, the J gene TRBJ1-2, with TRBD1 matching over 11 bases. Germline V gene sequence: CDR1 SGHTA, CDR2 FQGNSA. The V segment lost 5 bases and the J segment 2 bases; nucleotides outside the gene matches: 4. This CDR3 region has 15 residues. DNA of the CDR3: TGTGCCAGCAGCCCAGGGACAGGGGGAAACTATGGCTACACCTTC. It is translated as CASSPGTGGNYGYTF.

The chain links TRBV27 to TRBJ1-2, with TRBD1 identical over 8 bases. The junction had 15 bases not matched to a gene; V was cut back by 7 bases and J by 8 bases. The germline gives CDR1 MNHEY, CDR2 SMNVEV (reference sequence). This CDR3 is 15 amino acids long. CDR3 bases: TGTGCCAGCAATCCGCGGACAGGGAGCATTTTCGGCTACACCTTC. Translated: CASNPRTGSIFGYTF.

The chain joins TRBV12-3 or TRBV12-4 to TRBJ1-2; D gene ambiguous. CDR3 length: 11 amino acids. Trimming removed 3 bases at V and 7 bases at J, with 6 bases between. In DNA form, the CDR3 reads TGTGCCAGCAGTTTCAAAGGTGGCTACACCTTC. It yields the protein CASSFKGGYTF.

The chain recombines TRBV5-6 with TRBJ2-1; 8 positions agree with TRBD2. The trim removed 5 bases at V and 6 bases at J, leaving 10 bases unmatched. This CDR3 contains 15 residues. The germline V gene encodes CDR1 SGHDT and CDR2 YYEEEE. The CDR3, as DNA: TGTGCCAGCAGGGATGTGGGACTAGTGGTCAATGAGCAGTTCTTC. Translated, it gives CASRDVGLVVNEQFF.

The chain recombines TRBV3-1 with TRBJ2-1; a possible D gene is TRBD1 (5 bases). The germline V and J ends were trimmed by 0 bases and 3 bases, with 9 bases remaining between them. Germline V lookup: CDR1 LGHDT, CDR2 YNNKEL (reference sequence). The CDR3 is made up of 15 amino acids. The CDR3 DNA sequence: TGTGCCAGCAGCCAAGATCCCAGGGTCTACAATGAGCAGTTCTTC. This codes for CASSQDPRVYNEQFF.

The CDR3 here is CASSQPTGGPISAEAFF. The CDR3 DNA follows: TGCGCCAGCAGCCAGCCGACAGGCGGACCGATTTCCGCTGAAGCTTTCTTT. The genes are TRBV4-1 and TRBJ1-1; perhaps TRBD1 as D (6 bases). CDR1 and CDR2 from the germline V gene are MGHRA and YSYEKL. V dropped 3 bases and J dropped 6 bases, with 23 bases sitting between them. The CDR3 loop spans 17 amino acids.

The rearrangement links TRBV12-3 or TRBV12-4 to TRBJ2-3, with D unclear. This CDR3 spans 15 amino acids. Between the trimmed V and J ends, which lost 7 bases and 6 bases, there was a span of 20 bases. The CDR3 DNA reads as TGTGCCAGCACCCTCCGGATTAGGGCACCCGATACGCAGTATTTT. Its protein product is CASTLRIRAPDTQYF.